The 20 T cell receptor beta chains below all came from one sample that was sequenced in a study of glioma-infiltrating T cells. Amplification of TCR alpha and beta CDR3 regions from RNA used iRepertoire nested multiplex PCR. Each CDR3 protein is one row after TCRdb ran MiXCR on the multiplex PCR reads. The sample includes 300,000 to 450,000 distinct CDR3 sequences, about two fifths of them seen just once. What was sequenced was glioma tissue, nonneoplastic brain tissue, or PBMCs (not recorded which). The receptors were gathered from a human donor with low-grade glioma or glioblastoma, undergoing nonglioma brain surgery, or in good health (not recorded which).

Points on this clonotype: Since a much larger clone is just one base distant, this may be a read error. The rearrangement joins TRBV6-2 or TRBV6-3 to TRBJ1-5; D uncertain. In germline, CDR1 is MNHEY, CDR2 SVGEGT. CDR3 length equals 11 residues. Here the CDR3 DNA reads TGTGCCACCAGTGGGGATCAGCCCCAGCATTTT. This translates into CATSGDQPQHF.

V gene TRBV19 combines with J gene TRBJ2-7; TRBD1 matches at 7 bases. Germline trimming cut 6 bases from V and 2 bases from J; bases unmatched to any gene: 13. The CDR3 extends over 16 amino acids. The germline V gene has CDR1 LNHDA and CDR2 SQIVND (reference sequence). The DNA of the CDR3 is TGTGCCAGTAGCAGTAAAGGGAGACAGGGTACCTACGAGCAGTACTTC. This codes for CASSSKGRQGTYEQYF. The full variable domain, completed using reference TRBV19 and TRBJ2-7, is DGGITQSPKYLFRKEGQNVTLSCEQNLNHDAMYWYRQDPGQGLRLIYYSQIVNDFQKGDIAEGYSVSREKKESFPLTVTSAQKNPTAFYLCASSSKGRQGTYEQYFGPGTRLTVT.

This chain connects TRBV3-1 to TRBJ2-7; 10 positions agree with TRBD1. V lost 4 bases to trimming and J lost 4 bases; unmatched junction nucleotides: 4. Germline V gene lookup returns CDR1 LGHDT and CDR2 YNNKEL (reference sequence). The CDR3 is made up of 14 amino acids. For the CDR3, the DNA is TGTGCCAGCAGCCCCGGACAGGGGGAGTACGAGCAGTACTTC. Translated: CASSPGQGEYEQYF.

V usage is TRBV5-4 and J usage is TRBJ2-7, with 7 bases lining up with TRBD2. The CDR3 is 15 residues long. Germline V CDR1 and CDR2: SGHNT, YYREEE (reference sequence). With V trimmed by 4 bases and J by 3 bases, 10 bases remained unmatched. The CDR3 sequence is CASSPLGRGSYEQYF. For the CDR3, the DNA is TGTGCCAGCAGCCCCCTAGGTCGCGGGAGCTACGAGCAGTACTTC.

The chain has TRBV3-1 and TRBJ1-1, with D maybe TRBD1 (6 bases). The CDR3 length is 14 residues. Trimming left V 4 bases short and J 11 bases short, with 20 bases between. Germline lookup yields CDR1 LGHDT and CDR2 YNNKEL (reference sequence). The CDR3: CASSPGGGASVAFF. The DNA of the CDR3 is TGTGCCAGCAGCCCGGGCGGGGGGGCGTCGGTGGCTTTCTTT.

Note on this clonotype: A much larger clone is a single base away; this may be a read error. The V and J genes are TRBV7-8 and TRBJ2-7, with TRBD2 matching over 9 bases. The CDR3 totals 15 residues. Germline lookup yields CDR1 SGHVS and CDR2 FQNEAQ. DNA of the CDR3: TGTGCCAGCACCCCGGGGCTAGCGGGATCCTACGGGCAGTACTTC. It is translated as CASTPGLAGSYGQYF.

The J gene is TRBJ2-1, the V gene TRBV20-1; D unresolved. V gave up 5 bases and J gave up 4 bases, with 18 bases separating them. The CDR3 consists of 15 residues. The germline gives CDR1 DFQATT, CDR2 SNEGSKA (reference sequence). The chain's CDR3 is CSASPSRTVYNEQFF. CDR3 nucleotides: TGCAGTGCTTCCCCCTCTAGGACCGTTTACAATGAGCAGTTCTTC.

This chain links TRBV3-1 with TRBJ2-1; 8 bases are a match to TRBD2. From germline, CDR1 is LGHDT and CDR2 YNNKEL (reference sequence). The CDR3 has 15 amino acids. After removal of 1 base from V and 10 bases from J, the junction contained 9 bases not matched to a gene. The DNA for the CDR3 is TGTGCCAGCAGCCAAGGTCCTGCGGGAGGAGGAGAGCAGTTCTTC. Residues: CASSQGPAGGGEQFF.

This clonotype was found many times. The chain links TRBV6-1 to TRBJ1-6; D call uncertain. The CDR3 has 13 residues. Germline V gives CDR1 MNHNS, CDR2 SASEGT. V gave up 6 bases and J gave up 6 bases, with 9 bases separating them. The CDR3 nucleotides are TGTGCCAGCAGAAGACACCCTAATTCACCCCTCCACTTT. Amino acid sequence: CASRRHPNSPLHF.

The sample holds a few counts of this clonotype. The chain recombines TRBV28 with TRBJ1-5, with D unclear. The CDR3 is 15 amino acids. CDR1 and CDR2 (germline): MDHEN, SYDVKM. The germline V and J ends were trimmed by 9 bases and 1 base, with 16 bases remaining between them. For the CDR3, the DNA is TGTGCCAGTACCACTTTCGGGCCCAGCAATCAGCCCCAGCATTTT. Its translation is CASTTFGPSNQPQHF.

This clonotype has a handful of counts. The CDR3 loop reads CATSDWLGGYNEQFF. The CDR3 bases are TGTGCCACCAGTGATTGGCTAGGTGGGTACAATGAGCAGTTCTTC. The rearrangement uses TRBV24-1 and TRBJ2-1, with unresolved D. The germline V gene encodes CDR1 KGHDR and CDR2 SFDVKD. Trimming stripped 2 bases from V and 4 bases from J, with 11 bases between. There are 15 residues in the CDR3.

This clonotype appeared a few times. The chain links TRBV19 to TRBJ2-7; D is uncertain. The CDR3 extends over 13 amino acids. The V end lost 6 bases, the J end lost 6 bases, and 15 bases lay between the germline ends. The germline V gene encodes CDR1 LNHDA and CDR2 SQIVND (reference sequence). As DNA, the CDR3 is TGTGCCAGTAGCCCGCGCATTTCATCCGAGCAGTACTTC. Translation: CASSPRISSEQYF.

This clonotype has only a few counts. This rearrangement joins TRBV7-9 to TRBJ1-3, with D maybe TRBD1 (6 bases). Germline V gene sequence: CDR1 SEHNR, CDR2 FQNEAQ (reference sequence). CDR3 size: 15 residues. The ends were cut back, 5 bases at V and 4 bases at J, with 15 bases in the middle. CDR3 nucleotides: TGTGCCAGCAGCCCCAGGGGAGGCTCCGGAAACACCATATATTTT. This gives the protein CASSPRGGSGNTIYF. Supplemented by reference TRBV7-9 and TRBJ1-3, the full variable domain reads DTGVSQNPRHKITKRGQNVTFRCDPISEHNRLYWYRQTLGQGPEFLTYFQNEAQLEKSRLLSDRFSAERPKGSFSTLEIQRTEQGDSAMYLCASSPRGGSGNTIYFGEGSWLTVV.

For this clonotype: This clone may be a read error of a much larger clone one base away. The chain recombines TRBV15 with TRBJ2-1; 11 positions match TRBD2. There are 22 residues in the CDR3. Trimming at V came to 0 bases and at J to 3 bases, leaving 19 bases not matched to a gene. The germline V gene encodes CDR1 LNHNV and CDR2 YYDKDF (reference sequence). The CDR3 region has the DNA TGTGCCACCAGCAGAGATCCCCTAGCTCTAGCGGGAGGAGCGACCGGCTACAATGAGCAGTTCTTC. Its translation is CATSRDPLALAGGATGYNEQFF.

This clonotype was observed at least ten times. The V call is TRBV20-1, the J call TRBJ1-3, with 7 bases aligning to TRBD1. Germline CDR1 DFQATT, CDR2 SNEGSKA (reference sequence). After removal of 0 bases from V and 3 bases from J, the junction contained 2 bases not matched to a gene. The CDR3 runs to 14 residues. This chain's CDR3 is CSARDDRVGNTIYF. For the CDR3, the DNA is TGCAGTGCTAGAGACGACAGGGTTGGAAACACCATATATTTT.

The rearrangement links TRBV7-2 to TRBJ2-7, with D unresolved. Trimming took 1 base from V and 4 from J, leaving 5 bases between them. The CDR3 is 12 residues long. In germline, CDR1 is SGHTA, CDR2 FQGNSA. CDR3 amino acids: CASSLGYYEQYF. In DNA, the CDR3 is TGTGCCAGCAGCTTAGGGTATTACGAGCAGTACTTC. Drawing the rest from reference TRBV7-2 and TRBJ2-7, the complete variable domain is GAGVSQSPSNKVTEKGKDVELRCDPISGHTALYWYRQSLGQGLEFLIYFQGNSAPDKSGLPSDRFSAERTGGSVSTLTIQRTQQEDSAVYLCASSLGYYEQYFGPGTRLTVT.

The chain links TRBV11-3 to TRBJ2-1; 7 bases are a match to TRBD2. V shed 5 bases, J shed 1 base, and the junction held 2 bases outside the gene matches. Germline loops: CDR1 SGHNT, CDR2 YENEEA. The CDR3 length is 14 residues. The DNA for the CDR3 is TGTGCCAGCAGCGGCGGGAGATCCTACAATGAGCAGTTCTTC. It is translated as CASSGGRSYNEQFF.

This chain links TRBV2 with TRBJ2-7, with 9 bases that match TRBD1. With 4 bases clipped from V and 3 bases from J, the junction kept 13 bases outside the gene matches. The germline gives CDR1 SNHLY, CDR2 FYNNEI. The CDR3 is 17 amino acids. CDR3 coding DNA: TGTGCCAGCAGTGCTAGAGGGACAGGGCGAAGATTCTACGAGCAGTACTTC. Its translation: CASSARGTGRRFYEQYF. The full variable domain, in which reference TRBV2 and TRBJ2-7 provide the parts outside the CDR3, is EPEVTQTPSHQVTQMGQEVILRCVPISNHLYFYWYRQILGQKVEFLVSFYNNEISEKSEIFDDQFSVERPDGSNFTLKIRSTKLEDSAMYFCASSARGTGRRFYEQYFGPGTRLTVT.

The table lists this clonotype with many counts. The chain uses TRBV7-2 and TRBJ2-1; 12 nucleotides match TRBD2. Trimming took 5 bases from V and 3 from J; bases not matched to a gene: 2. The CDR3 loop spans 15 amino acids. The germline gives CDR1 SGHTA, CDR2 FQGNSA. The CDR3 region has the DNA TGTGCCAGCAGCAAACTAGCGGGAGGCTACAATGAGCAGTTCTTC. This translates into CASSKLAGGYNEQFF.

This clonotype occurred once. J is TRBJ2-3 and V is TRBV9, with a weak D call TRBD1 (5 bases). Germline V CDR1 and CDR2: SGDLS, YYNGEE. V was cut by 1 base and J by 6 bases, with 18 bases left in between. The CDR3 has 16 residues. The CDR3 region is CASSVLANVPGDTQYF. Written as DNA, the CDR3 is TGTGCCAGCAGCGTATTAGCAAATGTTCCAGGGGATACGCAGTATTTT.